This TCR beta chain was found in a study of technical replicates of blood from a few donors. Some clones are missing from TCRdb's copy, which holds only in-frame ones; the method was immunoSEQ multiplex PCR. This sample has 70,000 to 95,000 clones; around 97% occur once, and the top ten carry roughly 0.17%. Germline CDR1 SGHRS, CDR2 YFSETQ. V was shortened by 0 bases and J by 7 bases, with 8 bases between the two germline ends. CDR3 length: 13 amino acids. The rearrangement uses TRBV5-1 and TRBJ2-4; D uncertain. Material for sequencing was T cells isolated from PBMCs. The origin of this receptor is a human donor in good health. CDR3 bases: TGCGCCAGCAGCTTGGCGCCGGAGAACATTCAGTACTTC. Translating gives CASSLAPENIQYF.